This T cell receptor beta chain was observed in a study of shared clonotypes between healthy human individuals. Study details: Researchers drew samples from a couple of women and three men aged 18 to 49.

About this clone: Its antigen is not known.

Study-wide findings and caveats: Among donors, clonotype sharing was expected to be affected by sequencing depth.

Using 200 ng DNA, some 30,000 T cell genomes, the sorted-subset replicate PCRs were run. Method: immunoSEQ multiplex PCR; TCRdb's copy keeps in-frame clones and lacks some. The sample shows some 1 million clones, approximately 70% of them seen only once. The CDR3 consists of 15 residues. The sample was memory CD4+ T cells sorted from blood. The subset denotes: CD45RA-negative fraction. This chain joins TRBV21-1 and TRBJ1-2; no DNA check was done on the table's D call, TRBD1. TRBV21-1 corresponds to a pseudogene. The TCR sequence derives from a man aged 18 to 35 in good health. The CDR3: CASSKRIGANYGYTF. The CDR3 DNA reads as TGTGCCAGCAGCAAAAGGATAGGGGCGAACTATGGCTACACCTTC.